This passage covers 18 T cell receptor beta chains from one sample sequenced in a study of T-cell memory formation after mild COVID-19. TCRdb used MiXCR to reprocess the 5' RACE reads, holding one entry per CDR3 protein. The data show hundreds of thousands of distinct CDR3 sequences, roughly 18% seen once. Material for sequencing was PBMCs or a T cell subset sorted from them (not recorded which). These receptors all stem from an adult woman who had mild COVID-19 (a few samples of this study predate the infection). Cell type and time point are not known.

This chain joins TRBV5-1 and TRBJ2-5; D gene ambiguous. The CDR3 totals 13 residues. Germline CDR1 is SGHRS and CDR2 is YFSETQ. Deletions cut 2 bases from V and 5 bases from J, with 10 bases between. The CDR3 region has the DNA TGCGCCAGCAGCTTTCCGCCGTTGGAGACCCAGTACTTC. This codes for CASSFPPLETQYF. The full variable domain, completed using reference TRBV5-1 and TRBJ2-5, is KAGVTQTPRYLIKTRGQQVTLSCSPISGHRSVSWYQQTPGQGLQFLFEYFSETQRNKGNFPGRFSGRQFSNSRSEMNVSTLELGDSALYLCASSFPPLETQYFGPGTRLLVL.

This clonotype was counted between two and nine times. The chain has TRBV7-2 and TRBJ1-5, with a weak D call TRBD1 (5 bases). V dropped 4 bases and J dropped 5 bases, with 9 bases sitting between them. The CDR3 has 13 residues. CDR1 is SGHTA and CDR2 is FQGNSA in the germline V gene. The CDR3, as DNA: TGTGCCAGCAGCTCGATCAGGGATCAGCCCCAGCATTTT. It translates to CASSSIRDQPQHF. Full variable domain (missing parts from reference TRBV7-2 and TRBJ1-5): GAGVSQSPSNKVTEKGKDVELRCDPISGHTALYWYRQSLGQGLEFLIYFQGNSAPDKSGLPSDRFSAERTGGSVSTLTIQRTQQEDSAVYLCASSSIRDQPQHFGDGTRLSIL.

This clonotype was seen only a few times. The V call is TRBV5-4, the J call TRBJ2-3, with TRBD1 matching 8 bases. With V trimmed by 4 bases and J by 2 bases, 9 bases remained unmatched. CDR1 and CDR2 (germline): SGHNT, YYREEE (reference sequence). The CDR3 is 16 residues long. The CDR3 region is CASSPGQGGNTDTQYF. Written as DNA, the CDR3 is TGTGCCAGCAGCCCCGGACAGGGCGGGAACACAGATACGCAGTATTTT.

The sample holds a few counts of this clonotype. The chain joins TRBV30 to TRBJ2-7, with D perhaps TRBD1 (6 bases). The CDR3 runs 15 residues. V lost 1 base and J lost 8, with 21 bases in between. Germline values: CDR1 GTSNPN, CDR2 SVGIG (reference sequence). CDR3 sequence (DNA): TGTGCCTGGAGTGACGCAATCAGACAGGAGTACAAGCAGTACTTC. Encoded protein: CAWSDAIRQEYKQYF.

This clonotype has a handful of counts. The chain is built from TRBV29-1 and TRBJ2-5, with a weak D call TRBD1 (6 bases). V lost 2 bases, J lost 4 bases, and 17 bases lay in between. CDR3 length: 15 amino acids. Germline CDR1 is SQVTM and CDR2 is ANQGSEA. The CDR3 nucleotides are TGCAGCGTTGAAAAACCAGGGGATAGGGGAGAGACCCAGTACTTC. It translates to CSVEKPGDRGETQYF. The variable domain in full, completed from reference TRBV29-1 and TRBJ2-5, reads SAVISQKPSRDICQRGTSLTIQCQVDSQVTMMFWYRQQPGQSLTLIATANQGSEATYESGFVIDKFPISRPNLTFSTLTVSNMSPEDSSIYLCSVEKPGDRGETQYFGPGTRLLVL.

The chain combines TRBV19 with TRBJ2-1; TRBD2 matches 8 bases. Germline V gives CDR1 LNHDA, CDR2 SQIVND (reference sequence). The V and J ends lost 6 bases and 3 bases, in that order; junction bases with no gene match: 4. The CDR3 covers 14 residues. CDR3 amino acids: CASSGRAHYNEQFF. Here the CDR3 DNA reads TGTGCCAGTAGCGGGAGGGCCCACTACAATGAGCAGTTCTTC.

The CDR3 region is CSVAGAALYEQYF. In DNA, the CDR3 is TGCAGTGTGGCGGGAGCGGCTCTTTACGAGCAGTACTTC. V is TRBV20-1 and J is TRBJ2-7, with TRBD2 identical over 7 bases. The CDR3 has 13 residues. Germline CDR1 reads DFQATT; CDR2 reads SNEGSKA (reference sequence). With V trimmed by 7 bases and J by 4 bases, 10 bases remained unmatched.

The CDR3 sequence: CASSSPGDTVSVNEQFF. The CDR3 bases are TGTGCCAGCAGCTCCCCGGGGGATACCGTGTCCGTCAATGAGCAGTTCTTC. This chain uses TRBV7-9 with TRBJ2-1; maybe TRBD2 (6 bases). V dropped 4 bases and J dropped 6 bases, with 22 bases sitting between them. This CDR3 spans 17 amino acids. Germline V gives CDR1 SEHNR, CDR2 FQNEAQ (reference sequence).

The CDR3 sequence is CASGRDREYDQYF. Here the CDR3 DNA reads TGTGCCAGCGGTAGGGACAGAGAATACGATCAGTACTTC. The rearrangement joins TRBV6-5 to TRBJ2-4; TRBD1 matches at 7 bases. Germline values: CDR1 MNHEY, CDR2 SVGAGI. Losses at the gene ends were 8 bases for V and 12 bases for J; bases not matched to a gene: 13. The CDR3 sequence is 13 residues long.

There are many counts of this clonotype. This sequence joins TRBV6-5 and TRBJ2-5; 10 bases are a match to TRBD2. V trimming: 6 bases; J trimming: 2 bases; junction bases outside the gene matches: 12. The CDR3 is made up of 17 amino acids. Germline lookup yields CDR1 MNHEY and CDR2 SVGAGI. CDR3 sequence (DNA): TGTGCCAGCAGCTACCGTGGTAGCGGGAGGAGACAAGAGACCCAGTACTTC. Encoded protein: CASSYRGSGRRQETQYF.

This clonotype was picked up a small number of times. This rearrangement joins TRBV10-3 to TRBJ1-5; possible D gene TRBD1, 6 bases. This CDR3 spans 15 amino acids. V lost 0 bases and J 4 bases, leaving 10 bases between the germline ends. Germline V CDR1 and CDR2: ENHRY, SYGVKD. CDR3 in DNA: TGTGCCATCAGTGAGTCGGCAGGGGAGAATCAGCCCCAGCATTTT. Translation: CAISESAGENQPQHF.

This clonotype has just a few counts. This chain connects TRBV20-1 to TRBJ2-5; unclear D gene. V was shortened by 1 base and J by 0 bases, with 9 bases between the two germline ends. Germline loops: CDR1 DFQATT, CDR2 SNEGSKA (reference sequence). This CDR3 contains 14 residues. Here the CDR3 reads CSARVRADQETQYF. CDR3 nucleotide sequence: TGCAGTGCTAGAGTTAGGGCCGACCAAGAGACCCAGTACTTC.

This CDR3 reads CSAKSASSYEQYF. CDR3 nucleotides: TGCAGTGCTAAATCTGCCAGCTCCTACGAGCAGTACTTC. The genes are TRBV20-1 and TRBJ2-7; the D is unclear. Trimming pared 4 bases from V and 0 bases from J, leaving 10 bases between. This CDR3 is 13 amino acids long. Germline V gene lookup returns CDR1 DFQATT and CDR2 SNEGSKA (reference sequence).

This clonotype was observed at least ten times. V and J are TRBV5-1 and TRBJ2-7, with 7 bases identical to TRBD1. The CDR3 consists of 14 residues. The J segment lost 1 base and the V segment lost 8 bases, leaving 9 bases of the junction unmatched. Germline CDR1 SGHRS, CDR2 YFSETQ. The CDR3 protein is CASSDREGSYEQYF. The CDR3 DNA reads TGCGCCAGTAGCGACAGGGAAGGGTCCTACGAGCAGTACTTC.

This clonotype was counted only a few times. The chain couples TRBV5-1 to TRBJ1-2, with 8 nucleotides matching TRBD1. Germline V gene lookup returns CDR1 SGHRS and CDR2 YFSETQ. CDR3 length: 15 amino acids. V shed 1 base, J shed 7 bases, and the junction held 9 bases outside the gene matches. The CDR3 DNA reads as TGCGCCAGCAGCTTGATAATCAGGGGGCTTGGTGGCTACACCTTC. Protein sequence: CASSLIIRGLGGYTF. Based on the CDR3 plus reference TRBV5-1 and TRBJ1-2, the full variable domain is KAGVTQTPRYLIKTRGQQVTLSCSPISGHRSVSWYQQTPGQGLQFLFEYFSETQRNKGNFPGRFSGRQFSNSRSEMNVSTLELGDSALYLCASSLIIRGLGGYTFGSGTRLTVV.

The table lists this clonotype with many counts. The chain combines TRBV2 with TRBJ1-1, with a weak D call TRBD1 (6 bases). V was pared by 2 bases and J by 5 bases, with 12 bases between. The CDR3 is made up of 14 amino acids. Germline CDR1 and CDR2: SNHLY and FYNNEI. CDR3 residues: CASSERGARTEAFF. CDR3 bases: TGTGCCAGCAGTGAACGGGGGGCGCGTACTGAAGCTTTCTTT.

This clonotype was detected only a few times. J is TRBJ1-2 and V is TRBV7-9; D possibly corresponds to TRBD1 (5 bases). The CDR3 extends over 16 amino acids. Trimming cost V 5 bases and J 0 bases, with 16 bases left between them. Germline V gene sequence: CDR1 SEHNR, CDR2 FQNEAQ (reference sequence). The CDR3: CASSLQGWEANYGYTF. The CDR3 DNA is TGTGCCAGCAGCCTGCAGGGTTGGGAAGCTAACTATGGCTACACCTTC.

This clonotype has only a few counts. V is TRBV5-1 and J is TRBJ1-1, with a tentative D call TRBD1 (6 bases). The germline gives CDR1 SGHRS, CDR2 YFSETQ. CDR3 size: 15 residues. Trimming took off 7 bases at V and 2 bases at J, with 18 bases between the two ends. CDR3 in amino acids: CASRLTLGGNTEAFF. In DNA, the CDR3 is TGCGCCAGCCGACTGACCCTAGGGGGAAACACTGAAGCTTTCTTT. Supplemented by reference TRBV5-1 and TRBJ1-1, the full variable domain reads KAGVTQTPRYLIKTRGQQVTLSCSPISGHRSVSWYQQTPGQGLQFLFEYFSETQRNKGNFPGRFSGRQFSNSRSEMNVSTLELGDSALYLCASRLTLGGNTEAFFGQGTRLTVV.